This T cell receptor beta chain was captured by sequencing in a study of a mutant IDH1 vaccine in newly diagnosed glioma. Study background: Treated individuals were about 60% male and roughly 40% female, averaging roughly 39 years of age. The therapy given earlier, which was standard therapy, consisted of radiotherapy, temozolomide, or both, and most of the patients received both. Findings and limits, study-wide: Overall, more than 80% of patients had vaccine-induced immune responses.

As to this clone: Antigen unknown.

Time point specified: week 47, end of study. The study gave 300 ug of mutant IDH1 20-mer peptide per vaccine dose, with topical imiquimod. The CDR3 extends over 15 amino acids. V lost 3 bases, J lost 5 bases, and 14 bases lay in between. The germline gives CDR1 SGHRS, CDR2 YFSETQ. Libraries were prepared by immunoSEQ multiplex PCR; TCRdb keeps only in-frame clonotypes and omits some of them. The table lists approximately 80,000 clones, roughly four fifths of them singletons. The receptor was derived from a man aged 35 to 55 with glioma. The sample consisted of PBMCs, taken from a glioma patient whose treatment included an IDH1 peptide vaccine. The rearrangement joins TRBV5-1 to TRBJ1-4; the D is unclear. The CDR3 bases are TGCGCCAGCAGCTCCGGCCTGATGGGAAATGAAAAACTGTTTTTT. Its protein is CASSSGLMGNEKLFF.